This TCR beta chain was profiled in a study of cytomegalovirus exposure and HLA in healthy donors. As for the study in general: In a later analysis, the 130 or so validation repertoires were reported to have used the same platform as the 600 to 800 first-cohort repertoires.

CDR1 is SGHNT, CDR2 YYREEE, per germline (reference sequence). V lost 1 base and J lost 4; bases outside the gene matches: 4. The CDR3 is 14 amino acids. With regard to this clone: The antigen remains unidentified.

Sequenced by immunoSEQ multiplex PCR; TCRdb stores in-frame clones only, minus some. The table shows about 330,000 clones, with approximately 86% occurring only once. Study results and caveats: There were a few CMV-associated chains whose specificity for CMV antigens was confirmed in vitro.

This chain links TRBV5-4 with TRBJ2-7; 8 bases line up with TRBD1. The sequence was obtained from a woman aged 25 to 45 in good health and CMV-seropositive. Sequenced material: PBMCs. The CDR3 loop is CASSLRDRLYEQYF. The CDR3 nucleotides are TGTGCCAGCAGCTTGAGGGACAGGCTTTACGAGCAGTACTTC.